What follows describes a single TCR beta chain. Its target is unknown. Sequencing used immunoSEQ multiplex PCR; TCRdb keeps in-frame clones, though not all of them. Here the sample spans about 120,000 clones, about 91% being singletons. The sample originates from a study of T cell responses to AZD1222 COVID-19 vaccine. Study context: Whether given at about 4 or about 12 weeks, second doses were pooled. General study results and limits: Spike as a whole was targeted by vaccine-associated CD4 TCRs, dominant at 160-218 and 743-854. Baseline serology detected seropositivity in only a handful of AZD1222 recipients. After the peak T cell response, and only then, were repertoires sampled.

Trimming took off 1 base at V and 15 bases at J, with 16 bases between the two ends. Germline V gene data show CDR1 as LGHNA and CDR2 as YSLEER. There are 13 residues in the CDR3. V gene TRBV4-3 combines with J gene TRBJ1-5; D not certain. Sequencing was performed on peripheral blood, taken on day 0 of AZD1222 vaccination. The source is an adult in good health. CDR3 sequence reads: CASSQGVGGDRHF. In DNA, the CDR3 is TGCGCCAGCAGCCAAGGGGTAGGCGGAGATCGGCATTTT.